This TCR beta chain was identified during a study of OX40 agonist ivuxolimab in advanced cancers. Study context: Patients were treated with ivuxolimab, an agonistic anti-OX40 (CD134) antibody. Participants averaged around 60 years of age (range roughly 23 to 79) and were roughly 80% male. General study findings and limits: Some nonresponders additionally presented with little normalized T-cell clonal expansion.

Only in-frame clones appear in the TCRdb table, and some are missing; sequencing was by immunoSEQ multiplex PCR. Of around 20,000 clones listed, about nine tenths were seen once; the top ten hold around 29%. There are 13 residues in the CDR3. Germline lookup yields CDR1 SEHNR and CDR2 FQNEAQ (reference sequence). Between the trimmed V and J ends, which lost 1 base and 4 bases, there was a span of 7 bases. Of note for this clone: No antigen is known for it.

Sequencing was performed on CD4+ or CD8+ T cells sorted from blood, taken in a trial of the OX40 agonist ivuxolimab. The source of this sequence is an adult with an advanced solid tumor such as melanoma, head and neck, liver or kidney cancer. The chain joins TRBV7-9 to TRBJ1-2; D is undetermined. CDR3 region: CASSLVRPYGYTF. The CDR3 nucleotides are TGTGCCAGCAGCTTAGTTCGGCCCTATGGCTACACCTTC. The full variable domain, rest sourced from reference TRBV7-9 and TRBJ1-2, is DTGVSQNPRHKITKRGQNVTFRCDPISEHNRLYWYRQTLGQGPEFLTYFQNEAQLEKSRLLSDRFSAERPKGSFSTLEIQRTEQGDSAMYLCASSLVRPYGYTFGSGTRLTVV.